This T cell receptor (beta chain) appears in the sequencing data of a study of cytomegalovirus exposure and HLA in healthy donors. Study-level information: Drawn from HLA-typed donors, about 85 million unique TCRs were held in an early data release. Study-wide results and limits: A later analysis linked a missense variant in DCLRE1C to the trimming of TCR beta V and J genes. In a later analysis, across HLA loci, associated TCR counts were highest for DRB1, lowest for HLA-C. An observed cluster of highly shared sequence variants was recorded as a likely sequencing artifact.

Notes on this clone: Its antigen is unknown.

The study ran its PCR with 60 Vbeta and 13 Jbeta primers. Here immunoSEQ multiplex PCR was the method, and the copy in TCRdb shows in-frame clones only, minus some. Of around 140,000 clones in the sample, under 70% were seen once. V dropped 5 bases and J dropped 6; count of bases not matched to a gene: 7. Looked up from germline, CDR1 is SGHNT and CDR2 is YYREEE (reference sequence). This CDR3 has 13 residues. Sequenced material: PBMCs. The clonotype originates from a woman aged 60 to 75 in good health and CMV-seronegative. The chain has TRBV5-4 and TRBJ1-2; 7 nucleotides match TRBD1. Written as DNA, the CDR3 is TGTGCCAGCAGGGGTCCGACAGGGCATGGCTACACCTTC. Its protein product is CASRGPTGHGYTF.